The count of the clone carrying this T cell receptor beta chain is one. Its antigen is as yet unknown. The data belong to a study of lymphopenia after photon versus proton radiotherapy. The germline V gene has CDR1 SGDLS and CDR2 YYNGEE. This CDR3 has 15 amino acids. Deletions cut 1 base from V and 3 bases from J, with 12 bases between. Study results and limitations: Relative stability marked proton patients; photon patients lost diversity and naive cells. Only patients who died were analyzed for survival; proton advantage is unproven. After the lymphocyte nadir, photon-treated repertoires showed oligoclonal expansion, especially of CD8+ Temra cells.

Sequencing used immunoSEQ multiplex PCR; TCRdb keeps in-frame clones, though not all of them. Here the sample spans about 83,000 clones, about 83% being singletons. The TCR comes from a man aged 55 to 70 with pancreatic cancer. The material sequenced was peripheral blood, taken from a patient treated with proton-based radiotherapy. The chain recombines TRBV9 with TRBJ2-3; no clear D. CDR3 sequence: CASSVSSDLTDTQYF. The CDR3, as DNA: TGTGCCAGCAGCGTATCATCAGATTTAACAGATACGCAGTATTTT.